These T cell receptor beta chains were read from a single sample in a study of PD-1 blockade in mismatch repair-deficient tumors. Here immunoSEQ multiplex PCR was the method, and the copy in TCRdb shows in-frame clones only, minus some. The table records roughly 130,000 clones, 88% of them present only once. This specimen consisted of peripheral blood, obtained approximately 70 weeks after starting pembrolizumab. The receptors originated from an adult with mismatch repair-deficient cancer. Both conserved end residues are trimmed from each CDR3. The D gene is left open where the match is weak. Clone sizes are given selectively: once, few, many, or a class where the clone is expanded.

abundance	d_gene	v_gene	j_gene	CDR3aa
NA	NA	TRBV29-1	TRBJ2-1	SVGGNEQF
NA	TRBD2	TRBV5-4	TRBJ2-7	ASSLGGTSHEQY
NA	TRBD1	TRBV5-1	TRBJ1-3	ASSLVPDRVNSGNTIY
NA	TRBD1	TRBV27	TRBJ2-3	ASSPRDSKDTQY
once	NA	TRBV11-2	TRBJ2-7	ASSLSPSYEQY
NA	NA	TRBV13	TRBJ2-3	ASSHSTDTQY
NA	NA	TRBV29-1	TRBJ1-1	SGAAGVEAF
NA	TRBD2	TRBV11-3	TRBJ2-1	ASSSRGSAYNEQF
NA	NA	TRBV11-2	TRBJ1-2	ASSSGLNYGYT
NA	NA	TRBV7-2	TRBJ2-7	ASSLWTQRAHEQY
NA	TRBD1	TRBV4-2	TRBJ1-5	ASSQLQGAGSNQPQH
once	NA	TRBV19	TRBJ2-7	ASSIVLGGYEQY
once	NA	TRBV5-6	TRBJ2-5	ASSLGERETQY
few	NA	TRBV18	TRBJ1-5	ASSPIYSNQPQH